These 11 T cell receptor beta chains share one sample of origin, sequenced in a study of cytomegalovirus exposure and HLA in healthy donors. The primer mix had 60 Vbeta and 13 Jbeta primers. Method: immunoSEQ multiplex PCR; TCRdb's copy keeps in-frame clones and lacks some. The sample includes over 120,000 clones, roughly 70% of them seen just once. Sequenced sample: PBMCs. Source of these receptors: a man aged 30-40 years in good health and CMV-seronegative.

CDR3 coding DNA: TGTGCCAGCAGTTGGCGAGGGAACAACTATGGCTACACCTTC. Protein: CASSWRGNNYGYTF. The chain couples TRBV28 to TRBJ1-2; the D is unclear. The CDR3 spans 14 residues. CDR1 and CDR2 from the germline V gene are MDHEN and SYDVKM. V was pared by 4 bases and J by 2 bases, with 11 bases between.

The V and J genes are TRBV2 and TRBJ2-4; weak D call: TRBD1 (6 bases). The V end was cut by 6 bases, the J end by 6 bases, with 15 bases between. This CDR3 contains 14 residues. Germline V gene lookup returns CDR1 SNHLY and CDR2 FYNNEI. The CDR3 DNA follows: TGTGCCAGCAGCGAACAGGGCCCCACAAACATTCAGTACTTC. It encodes CASSEQGPTNIQYF. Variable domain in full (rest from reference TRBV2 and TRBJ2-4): EPEVTQTPSHQVTQMGQEVILRCVPISNHLYFYWYRQILGQKVEFLVSFYNNEISEKSEIFDDQFSVERPDGSNFTLKIRSTKLEDSAMYFCASSEQGPTNIQYFGAGTRLSVL.

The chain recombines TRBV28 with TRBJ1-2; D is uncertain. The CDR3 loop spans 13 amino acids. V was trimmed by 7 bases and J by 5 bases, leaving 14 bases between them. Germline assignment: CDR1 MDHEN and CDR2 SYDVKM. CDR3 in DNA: TGTGCCAGCAACCGGCGGGGTTCGTATGGCTACACCTTC. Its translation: CASNRRGSYGYTF.

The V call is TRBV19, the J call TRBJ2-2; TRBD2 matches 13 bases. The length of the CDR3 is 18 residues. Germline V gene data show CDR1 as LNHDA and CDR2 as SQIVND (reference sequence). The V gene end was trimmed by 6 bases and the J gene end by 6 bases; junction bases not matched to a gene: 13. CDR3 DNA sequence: TGTGCCAGTAGCAAAACCGGGACTAGCGGGACGAGGGCCGGGGAGCTGTTTTTT. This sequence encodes CASSKTGTSGTRAGELFF.

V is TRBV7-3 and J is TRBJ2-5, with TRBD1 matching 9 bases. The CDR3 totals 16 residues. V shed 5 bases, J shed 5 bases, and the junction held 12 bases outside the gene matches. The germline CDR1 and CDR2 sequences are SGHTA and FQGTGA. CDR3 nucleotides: TGTGCCAGCAGCGCAGGACCACAGGGGGCGTGGGAGACCCAGTACTTC. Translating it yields CASSAGPQGAWETQYF.

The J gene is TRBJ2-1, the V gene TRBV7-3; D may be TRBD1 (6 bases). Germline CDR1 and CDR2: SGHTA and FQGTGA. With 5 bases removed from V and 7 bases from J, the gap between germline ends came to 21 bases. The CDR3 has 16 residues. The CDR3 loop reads CASSANQAGVSNEQFF. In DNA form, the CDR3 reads TGTGCCAGCAGCGCAAACCAGGCAGGGGTTAGTAATGAGCAGTTCTTC.

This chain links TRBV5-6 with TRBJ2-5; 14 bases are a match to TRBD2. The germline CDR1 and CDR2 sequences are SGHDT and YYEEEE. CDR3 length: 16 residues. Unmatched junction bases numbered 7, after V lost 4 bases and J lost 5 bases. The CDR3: CASSHYGTSGSETQYF. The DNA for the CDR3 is TGTGCCAGCAGCCATTACGGGACTAGCGGGAGTGAGACCCAGTACTTC.

The CDR3 DNA sequence: TGTGCCAGCAGCTTAGACAGTTCGTACTACGAGCAGTACTTC. Its translation: CASSLDSSYYEQYF. The chain joins TRBV5-4 to TRBJ2-7, with a possible D match to TRBD1 (5 bases). The CDR3 has 14 amino acids. CDR1 and CDR2 (germline): SGHNT, YYREEE (reference sequence). The V end lost 2 bases, the J end lost 3 bases, and 12 bases lay between the germline ends.

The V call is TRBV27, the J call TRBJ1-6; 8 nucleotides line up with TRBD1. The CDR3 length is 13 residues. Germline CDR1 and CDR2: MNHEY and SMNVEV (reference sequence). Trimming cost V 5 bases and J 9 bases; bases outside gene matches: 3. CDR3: CASSRTGLSPLHF. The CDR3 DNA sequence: TGTGCCAGCAGTAGGACAGGGCTTTCACCCCTCCACTTT.

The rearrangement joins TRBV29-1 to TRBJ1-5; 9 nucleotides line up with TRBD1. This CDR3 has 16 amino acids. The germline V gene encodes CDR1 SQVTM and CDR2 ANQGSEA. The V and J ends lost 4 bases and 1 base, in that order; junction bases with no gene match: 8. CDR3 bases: TGCAGCGTTGGGGTACAGGGGGCAAAAAGCAATCAGCCCCAGCATTTT. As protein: CSVGVQGAKSNQPQHF.

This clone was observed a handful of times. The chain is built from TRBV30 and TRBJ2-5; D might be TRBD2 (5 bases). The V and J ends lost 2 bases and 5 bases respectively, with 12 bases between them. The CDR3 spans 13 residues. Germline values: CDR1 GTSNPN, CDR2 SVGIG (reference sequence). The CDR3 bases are TGTGCCTGGAGTAAGGGAGAATTGGAGACCCAGTACTTC. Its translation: CAWSKGELETQYF.